This T cell receptor (beta chain) was profiled in a study of T cell responses to AZD1222 COVID-19 vaccine. V lost 3 bases to trimming and J lost 2 bases, with 7 bases between them. Germline CDR1 is SGHNT and CDR2 is YYREEE (reference sequence). The CDR3 is made up of 13 amino acids. TCRdb's table, derived via immunoSEQ multiplex PCR, lists solely in-frame clones and lacks some. The repertoire holds about 69,000 clones, approximately 82% seen once, with around a quarter in the top ten. The sequencing used peripheral blood, collected 28 days after the second AZD1222 dose. This TCR was sampled from an adult who received the AZD1222 COVID-19 vaccine. The chain combines TRBV5-4 with TRBJ2-3; D is unresolved. The CDR3 reads CASSSTVTDTQYF. The CDR3 nucleotides are TGTGCCAGCAGCTCGACGGTCACAGATACGCAGTATTTT.